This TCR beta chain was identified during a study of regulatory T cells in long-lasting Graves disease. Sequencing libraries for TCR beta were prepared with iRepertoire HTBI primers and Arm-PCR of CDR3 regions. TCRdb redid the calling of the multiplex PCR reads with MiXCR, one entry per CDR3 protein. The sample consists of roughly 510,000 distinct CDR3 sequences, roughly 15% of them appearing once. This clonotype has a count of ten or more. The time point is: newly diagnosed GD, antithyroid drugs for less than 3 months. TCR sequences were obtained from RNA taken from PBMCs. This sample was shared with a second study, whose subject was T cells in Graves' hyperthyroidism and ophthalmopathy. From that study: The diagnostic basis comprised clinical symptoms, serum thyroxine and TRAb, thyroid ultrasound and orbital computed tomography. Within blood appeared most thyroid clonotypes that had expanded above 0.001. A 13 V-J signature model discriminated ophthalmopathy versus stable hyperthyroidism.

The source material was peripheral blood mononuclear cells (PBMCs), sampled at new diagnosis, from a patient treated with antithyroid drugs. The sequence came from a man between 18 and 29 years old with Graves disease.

The CDR3 DNA reads TGTGCCAGCAGTGACCACAGGGAGTGGGACACTGAAGCTTTCTTT. Encoded protein: CASSDHREWDTEAFF. The V call is TRBV6-1, the J call TRBJ1-1, with D perhaps matching TRBD1 (6 bases). This CDR3 has 15 amino acids. V was pared by 3 bases and J by 3 bases, with 14 bases between. Per germline, CDR1 MNHNS and CDR2 SASEGT.